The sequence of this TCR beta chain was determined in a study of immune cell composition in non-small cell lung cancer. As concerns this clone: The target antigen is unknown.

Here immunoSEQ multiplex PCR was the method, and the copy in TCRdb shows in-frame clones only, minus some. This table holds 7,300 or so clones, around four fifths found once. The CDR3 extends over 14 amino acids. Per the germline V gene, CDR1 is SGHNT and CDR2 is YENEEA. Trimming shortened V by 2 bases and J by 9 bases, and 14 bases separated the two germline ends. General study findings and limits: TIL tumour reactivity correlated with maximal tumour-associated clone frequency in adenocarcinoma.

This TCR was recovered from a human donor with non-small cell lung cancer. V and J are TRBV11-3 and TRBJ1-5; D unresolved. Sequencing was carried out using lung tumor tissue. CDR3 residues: CASSLSSVQWPQHF. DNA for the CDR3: TGTGCCAGCAGCTTATCGTCCGTCCAATGGCCCCAGCATTTT.